This T cell receptor beta chain came from a study of T-cell reconstitution after alpha-beta-depleted transplantation in children. This clonotype was counted between two and nine times. The V end was cut by 3 bases, the J end by 7 bases, with 16 bases between. The CDR3 has 15 amino acids. Molecular barcoding with unique molecular identifiers was used for the TCRbeta library. TCRdb analysed the PCR reads with MiXCR anew, one entry per CDR3 protein. The sample includes some 500,000 distinct CDR3 sequences, 15% to 20% of them seen just once. The clonotype was recovered from a human donor who donated a stem cell graft to a child with acute lymphoblastic leukemia. This rearrangement joins TRBV12-3 or TRBV12-4 to TRBJ2-1; a possible D gene is TRBD2 (6 bases). Sequenced material: PBMCs from the stem cell graft donor, taken from the stem cell graft. The CDR3 loop is CASSFPGVAENEQFF. CDR3 nucleotide sequence: TGTGCCAGCAGTTTCCCGGGAGTAGCTGAGAATGAGCAGTTCTTC.